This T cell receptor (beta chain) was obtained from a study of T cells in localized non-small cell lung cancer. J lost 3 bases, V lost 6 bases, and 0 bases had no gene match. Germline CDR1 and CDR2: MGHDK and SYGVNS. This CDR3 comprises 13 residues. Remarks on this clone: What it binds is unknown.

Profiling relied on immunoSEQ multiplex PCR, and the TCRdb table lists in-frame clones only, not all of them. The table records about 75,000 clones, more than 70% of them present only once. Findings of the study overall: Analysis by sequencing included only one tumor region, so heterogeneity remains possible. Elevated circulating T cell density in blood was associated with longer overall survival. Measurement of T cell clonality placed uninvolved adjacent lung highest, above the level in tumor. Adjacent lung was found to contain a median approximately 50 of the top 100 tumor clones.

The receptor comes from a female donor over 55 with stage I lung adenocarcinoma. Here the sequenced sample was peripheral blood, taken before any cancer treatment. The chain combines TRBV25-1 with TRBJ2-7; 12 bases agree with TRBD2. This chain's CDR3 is CASRTSGSYEQYF. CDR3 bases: TGTGCCAGCAGGACTAGCGGGAGCTACGAGCAGTACTTC.